The clone carrying this TCR beta chain appeared once. The antigen is undetermined. This specimen belongs to a study of cytomegalovirus exposure and HLA in healthy donors. Study summary: About 85 million unique TCR sequences came from HLA-typed donors in an early release.

This PCR relied on a set of 60 Vbeta primers and 13 Jbeta primers. TCRdb's copy holds only in-frame clones and misses some; the assay was immunoSEQ multiplex PCR. The data show under 250,000 clones, 85% to 90% seen once. Study observations and caveats: Most of the TCR beta V segments (in an earlier analysis) were productive either about 87% or about 30% of the time.

CDR3 length: 10 residues. Germline CDR1 MRHNA, CDR2 SNTAGT. This sequence was found in a human donor in good health. The V gene is TRBV6-4, the J gene TRBJ2-7, with a possible D match to TRBD1 (5 bases). Sequences were obtained from PBMCs. CDR3 amino acids: CGGLQREQYF. CDR3 DNA: TGTGGGGGCCTTCAGCGCGAGCAGTACTTC.